This TCR beta chain was found in a study of cytomegalovirus exposure and HLA in healthy donors. Study observations and caveats: Cytomegalovirus-associated TCR beta chains were listed, numbering some 150. Later work found most CMV-associated TCR beta chains apparently HLA-restricted. A few of the chains that were CMV-associated were confirmed in vitro to be specific for CMV antigens. Across all donors, roughly uniform sequencing depth was an assumption of the presence/absence analyses.

CDR3 size: 15 residues. V dropped 9 bases and J dropped 6 bases, with 24 bases sitting between them. Germline loops: CDR1 MNHEY, CDR2 SMNVEV (reference sequence). The study ran its PCR with 60 Vbeta and 13 Jbeta primers. The data were produced by immunoSEQ multiplex PCR, yet TCRdb's version contains in-frame clones alone and is incomplete. The data contain over 110,000 clones, 65% to 85% of them singletons. A single count supports this clone. Its antigen remains unidentified. The sequence derives from a man between 18 and 29 years old in good health and CMV-seronegative. J is TRBJ2-7 and V is TRBV27; possible D gene TRBD2, 5 bases. The sequencing input was PBMCs. CDR3 nucleotide sequence: TGTGCCAGACCGGTGTGGGAGTGGCGTCAATTCGAGCAGTACTTC. Protein sequence: CARPVWEWRQFEQYF.